This T cell receptor beta chain appears in the sequencing data of a study of cytomegalovirus exposure and HLA in healthy donors. Clones were sequenced by immunoSEQ multiplex PCR, and TCRdb holds only the in-frame ones, with some missing. The sample comprises a few hundred thousand clones, 86% of which are singletons, and roughly 0.82% rests with the top ten. The CDR3 covers 13 residues. Trimming removed 2 bases at V and 3 bases at J, with 7 bases between. CDR1 and CDR2 (germline): SGHTA, FQGNSA. Sequencing was performed on PBMCs. This sequence joins TRBV7-2 and TRBJ1-2; possible D gene TRBD1, 6 bases. The receptor was derived from a woman aged 18 to 35 in good health and CMV-seronegative. The CDR3 spells CASSLQGHYGYTF. DNA for the CDR3: TGTGCCAGCAGCTTACAGGGGCACTATGGCTACACCTTC.